Described below is a single T cell receptor beta chain sequence and its context. Its specific antigen is unknown. There are no base qualities to consult, and no much larger clone falls within one base. The sample belongs to a study of shared clonotypes between healthy human individuals (dated by TCRdb to the early 2020s). For the study in its entirety: Three men and two women, aged 18 to 49 years, made up the cohort. For each donor, CD4 naive and CD4 memory were each run on three plates, CD8 naive on two plates, and CD8 memory on one plate. Between about 0.94 and 8.9 billion PBMCs per donor were obtained by leukapheresis. Blood TCR repertoires of four to six healthy adults were deeply sequenced to estimate repertoire size and the extent of clonotype sharing between individuals. Different laboratories and diverse techniques were used to prepare libraries and sequence TCR repertoires, to increase sequencing depth and limit assay-specific biases. Here is what the overall study found, with its caveats: Larger estimated clonotype richness was generally found for naive subsets than for memory subsets. Across a few donors, approximately 4.9% of naive CD4, over 3% of naive CD8, 2.3% of memory CD4, and approximately 0.42% of memory CD8 clonotypes were shared. Based on pairwise subsampling, the degree of clonotype sharing among donors was expected to be affected by sequencing depth. The genetic and exposure-history diversity represented was limited by the small number of donors. Higher generation probabilities were observed for clonotypes shared by all four sorted-subset donors than for non-shared clonotypes. Sampling was restricted to blood, and TCR repertoires in tissue are likely to differ from TCR repertoires in blood. Rarefaction of sorted-subset datasets indicated incomplete sequencing despite the large sequencing depth.

After removal of 3 bases from V and 7 bases from J, the junction retains 5 bases not matched to a gene. The cysteine opens and the phenylalanine closes a CDR3 of 15 amino acids. The entry retains the CDR3 DNA only, 45 bases that are in frame from base 1. In the germline V gene, CDR1 corresponds to SGHDN and CDR2 to FVKESK. The donors were healthy, HIV-negative adults who had no recently reported acute infections or vaccinations. Every donor was a Caucasian adult living in Nashville, Tennessee, USA. Magnetic negative selection was used to enrich CD4+ T cells, after which naive cells were positively selected on CD45RA and the negative fraction became the memory subset. Blood was obtained by leukapheresis, after which PBMCs were separated by Ficoll-Histopaque density gradient centrifugation and cryopreserved in liquid nitrogen vapor phase. Purity and quantity of every magnetically sorted T cell population were checked by analytical flow cytometry. Genomic DNA was isolated from each sorted fraction and quantified by UV absorbance on a Nanodrop 2000c.

TCR CDR3 regions were amplified from genomic DNA by multiplex PCR using the deep immunoSEQ assay. For each cell subset, the extracted genomic DNA was distributed evenly across all wells of several immunoSEQ 96-well plates, and each plate served as one replicate. Each replicate PCR for sorted subsets received about 0.2 ug genomic DNA, equal to about 29,000 T cell genomes. Purified libraries were quantified with a Qubit 3.0 fluorometer, sized on a Bioanalyzer 2100, and re-quantified with the KAPA Library Quantification kit. Every immunoSEQ 96-well plate was sequenced on a dedicated single-read 150-cycle Illumina NextSeq 550 flow cell. The study's processing was this. The immunoSEQ output contained only junctional sequences without quality scores, so filtering could not match that applied to full-length reads. Sequences were annotated with PyIR, a Python wrapper for IgBLAST v1.9, and V/J genes and CDR3 were assigned using IMGT germline references. Any read was removed if the V/J assignment was weak (E-value above 1e-6), the CDR3 was missing, or the read contained stop codons, out-of-frame junctions, or ambiguous translated residues. V3J clonotypes were defined as sequences sharing an identical inferred V gene, J gene, and CDR3 amino acid sequence. The percentage overlap between two repertoires was calculated by dividing the number of shared unique clonotypes by the size of the smaller repertoire. Richness of each repertoire was evaluated using RTK rarefaction, the Chao1 estimator, and Recon v2.1 estimates of unobserved clonotypes. Generation probabilities for all TCRbeta clonotypes obtained by the gDNA method from several donors were computed using OLGA. What TCRdb holds here is the immuneACCESS table cut down to in-frame rearrangements. Part of the clones is not present; checked against another copy, under half of the missing clones reflect an unresolved V gene, and the others are unexplained. The D gene and trimming were derived from the DNA, and the V and J assignments and clone size from that table. This sample holds over a million clones; 95% to 97% were observed only once. The ten biggest clones cover 1.2% of the sample.

The chain employs TRBV14 and TRBJ2-2; TRBD1 aligns with 10 central bases. This receptor was taken from a young man in good health. Sequencing was done on a sample of naive CD4+ T cells sorted from blood. In light of the paper, this sample's cell subset or site label describes: CD45RA+ positively selected. The DNA sequence reads TGTGCCAGCAGCCAGCACGGGACAGGGGTCGGGGAGCTGTTTTTT. It translates as CASSQHGTGVGELFF.